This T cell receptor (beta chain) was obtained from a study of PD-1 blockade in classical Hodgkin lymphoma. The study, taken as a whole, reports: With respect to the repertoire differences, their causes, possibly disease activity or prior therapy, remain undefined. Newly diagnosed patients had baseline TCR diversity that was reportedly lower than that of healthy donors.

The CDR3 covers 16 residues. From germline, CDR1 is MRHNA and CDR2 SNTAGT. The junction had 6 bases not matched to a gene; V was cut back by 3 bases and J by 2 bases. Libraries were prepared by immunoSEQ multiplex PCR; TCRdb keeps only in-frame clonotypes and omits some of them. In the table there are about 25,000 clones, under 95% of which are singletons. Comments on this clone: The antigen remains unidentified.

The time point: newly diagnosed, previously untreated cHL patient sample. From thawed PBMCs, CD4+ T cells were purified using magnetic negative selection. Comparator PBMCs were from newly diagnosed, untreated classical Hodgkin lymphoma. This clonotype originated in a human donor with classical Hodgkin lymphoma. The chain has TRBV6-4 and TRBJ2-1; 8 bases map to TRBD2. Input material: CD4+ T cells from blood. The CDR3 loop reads CASSESSSGPYNEQFF. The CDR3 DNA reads TGTGCCAGCAGTGAATCCTCTAGCGGGCCCTACAATGAGCAGTTCTTC.